These 21 T cell receptor beta chains were all obtained from the same sample, sequenced in a study of CD8 T cells in Susac syndrome. It was with random hexamers that roughly 0.5 to 1 ug RNA was reverse transcribed. TCRdb analysed the immunoSEQ multiplex PCR reads with MiXCR anew, one entry per CDR3 protein. This table has about 130,000 distinct CDR3 sequences, just under 95% appearing once. The sample was CD4+ T cells from PBMCs. The receptors were gathered from a human donor in good health.

The sample holds one count of this clonotype. The chain uses TRBV30 and TRBJ1-5; unclear D gene. The CDR3 has 15 residues. Germline lookup yields CDR1 GTSNPN and CDR2 SVGIG (reference sequence). The V end lost 0 bases, the J end lost 2 bases, and 11 bases lay between the germline ends. CDR3 DNA: TGTGCCTGGAGTGTCGGAGGGATTCGCAATCAGCCCCAGCATTTT. Its protein is CAWSVGGIRNQPQHF.

The chain is built from TRBV5-6 and TRBJ2-5; D possibly uses TRBD1 or TRBD2 (7 bases each). The V and J ends lost 4 bases and 5 bases respectively, with 18 bases between them. CDR1 is SGHDT and CDR2 is YYEEEE in the germline V gene. The CDR3 spans 15 residues. CDR3 nucleotides: TGTGCCAGCAGCGCCAGGGGGGGGGTTTGGGAGACCCAGTACTTC. It specifies CASSARGGVWETQYF.

The genes are TRBV5-6 and TRBJ1-2, with no clear D. The CDR3 runs to 14 residues. Germline assignment: CDR1 SGHDT and CDR2 YYEEEE. With 2 bases removed from V and 4 bases from J, the gap between germline ends came to 12 bases. CDR3 loop: CASSFMRQGYGYTF. CDR3 in DNA: TGTGCCAGCAGCTTTATGAGACAAGGCTATGGCTACACCTTC.

The rearrangement joins TRBV3-1 to TRBJ2-1, with D tentatively TRBD2 (6 bases). Trimming left V 4 bases short and J 10 bases short, with 17 bases between. This CDR3 has 14 residues. Germline V lookup: CDR1 LGHDT, CDR2 YNNKEL (reference sequence). CDR3 DNA sequence: TGTGCCAGCAGCCGGGACTGGGCCGGAGAAGAGCAGTTCTTC. It specifies CASSRDWAGEEQFF.

The chain uses TRBV2 and TRBJ2-1; D may be TRBD2 (6 bases). This CDR3 region has 16 residues. Germline values: CDR1 SNHLY, CDR2 FYNNEI. V lost 5 bases, J lost 3 bases, and 17 bases lay in between. The CDR3 DNA reads as TGTGCCAGCAGTTTCCTGGGGACTGGACTCTACAATGAGCAGTTCTTC. Translating gives CASSFLGTGLYNEQFF.

The V call is TRBV20-1, the J call TRBJ2-7, with 11 bases aligning to TRBD2. The CDR3 is 16 residues long. J was trimmed by 3 bases and V by 1 base; bases with no gene match: 8. From germline, CDR1 is DFQATT and CDR2 SNEGSKA (reference sequence). The CDR3 loop is CSARASSGGRLYEQYF. CDR3 nucleotide sequence: TGCAGTGCTAGAGCCTCTAGCGGGGGGAGACTCTACGAGCAGTACTTC.

V usage is TRBV7-6 and J usage is TRBJ1-5; TRBD1 agrees at 8 bases. Germline CDR1 and CDR2: SGHVS and FNYEAQ. The CDR3 extends over 13 amino acids. V gave up 5 bases and J gave up 7 bases; unmatched junction bases: 4. CDR3 bases: TGTGCCAGCAGCGCCCACAGGGGGCAGCCCCAGCATTTT. It translates to CASSAHRGQPQHF.

The V call is TRBV5-4, the J call TRBJ2-2; 9 nucleotides match TRBD1. The CDR3 loop spans 16 amino acids. After removal of 0 bases from V and 5 bases from J, the junction contained 5 bases not matched to a gene. CDR1 SGHNT and CDR2 YYREEE come from the germline V gene (reference sequence). CDR3 in amino acids: CASSLVGQGITGELFF. In nucleotides, the CDR3 is TGTGCCAGCAGCTTGGTGGGACAGGGAATAACCGGGGAGCTGTTTTTT.

The DNA for the CDR3 is TGTGCCAGCAGGTACCAAGAGACCCAGTACTTC. Its translation is CASRYQETQYF. This chain joins TRBV2 and TRBJ2-5; D call uncertain. The V and J ends lost 6 bases and 0 bases respectively, with 2 bases between them. CDR1 and CDR2 (germline): SNHLY, FYNNEI. The CDR3 extends over 11 amino acids.

The CDR3 here is CASSLQGRDYGYTF. For the CDR3, the DNA is TGTGCCAGCAGCTTACAGGGGCGTGACTATGGCTACACCTTC. The chain combines TRBV5-6 with TRBJ1-2; 7 nucleotides match TRBD1. The CDR3 length is 14 residues. The trim removed 2 bases at V and 3 bases at J, leaving 4 bases unmatched. Germline CDR1 SGHDT, CDR2 YYEEEE.

The V call is TRBV5-1, the J call TRBJ2-3; D may correspond to TRBD1 or TRBD2 (5 bases each). Germline V gene sequence: CDR1 SGHRS, CDR2 YFSETQ. This CDR3 region has 16 residues. Trimming cost V 4 bases and J 4 bases, with 19 bases left between them. This CDR3 is CASSVFTGTQADTQYF. The DNA of the CDR3 is TGCGCCAGCAGCGTCTTCACCGGGACCCAAGCAGATACGCAGTATTTT.

The chain joins TRBV29-1 to TRBJ2-7; D perhaps matches TRBD1 (6 bases). The V gene lost 6 bases and the J gene lost 4 bases, with 10 bases spanning the gap. CDR1 is SQVTM and CDR2 is ANQGSEA in the germline V gene. The CDR3 length is 11 residues. The CDR3, as DNA: TGCAGCGTGGGGGACATTTACGAGCAGTACTTC. This sequence encodes CSVGDIYEQYF.

This sequence joins TRBV13 and TRBJ2-6, with TRBD1 identical over 7 bases. V was pared by 7 bases and J by 3 bases, with 6 bases of the junction left unmatched. The CDR3 covers 15 residues. Germline CDR1 is PRHDT and CDR2 is FYEKMQ (reference sequence). The CDR3 DNA reads TGTGCCAGCAACCCGACAGGGTATGGGGCCAACGTCCTGACTTTC. Translated: CASNPTGYGANVLTF.

CDR3 coding DNA: TGTGCCAGCAGCTTGCGGGAGTGGGATACGCAGTATTTT. It codes for CASSLREWDTQYF. This chain connects TRBV7-2 to TRBJ2-3; TRBD2 matches 7 bases. Germline lookup yields CDR1 SGHTA and CDR2 FQGNSA. The CDR3 consists of 13 residues. The V and J ends lost 3 bases and 6 bases, in that order; junction bases with no gene match: 3.

The chain is built from TRBV7-2 and TRBJ1-5, with TRBD1 as a possible D gene (6 bases). V lost 5 bases and J 0 bases, leaving 20 bases between the germline ends. This CDR3 has 18 amino acids. Germline CDR1 reads SGHTA; CDR2 reads FQGNSA. The CDR3 here is CASSEIRGGRNSNQPQHF. The CDR3 nucleotides are TGTGCCAGCAGCGAGATAAGGGGGGGCAGAAATAGCAATCAGCCCCAGCATTTT.

This rearrangement joins TRBV29-1 to TRBJ2-2; D perhaps matches TRBD1 (6 bases). V lost 4 bases, J lost 1 base, and 13 bases lay in between. Germline CDR1 SQVTM, CDR2 ANQGSEA. The CDR3 consists of 15 residues. The DNA for the CDR3 is TGCAGCGTTGGGTCAGGGGCACGGAACACCGGGGAGCTGTTTTTT. The encoded protein is CSVGSGARNTGELFF.

The rearrangement uses TRBV12-3 or TRBV12-4 and TRBJ2-3, with 8 bases lining up with TRBD2. CDR3 length equals 15 residues. V gave up 2 bases and J gave up 4 bases; unmatched junction bases: 5. In DNA, the CDR3 is TGTGCCAGCAGTTTAAGCGGGAGTCGGTCAGATACGCAGTATTTT. Residues: CASSLSGSRSDTQYF.

The rearrangement uses TRBV19 and TRBJ2-1; TRBD1 might be the D (5 bases). The CDR3 sequence is 15 residues long. The germline V and J ends were trimmed by 10 bases and 0 bases, with 16 bases remaining between them. Per germline, CDR1 LNHDA and CDR2 SQIVND (reference sequence). In DNA form, the CDR3 reads TGTGCCACCGCCCCCTCTAGGGGCTCCTACAATGAGCAGTTCTTC. Translated: CATAPSRGSYNEQFF. The whole variable domain, filled in from reference TRBV19 and TRBJ2-1, reads DGGITQSPKYLFRKEGQNVTLSCEQNLNHDAMYWYRQDPGQGLRLIYYSQIVNDFQKGDIAEGYSVSREKKESFPLTVTSAQKNPTAFYLCATAPSRGSYNEQFFGPGTRLTVL.

This rearrangement joins TRBV2 to TRBJ1-1; D unresolved. The CDR3 is made up of 14 amino acids. Trimming removed 4 bases from V and 4 bases from J, with 13 bases in between. Germline values: CDR1 SNHLY, CDR2 FYNNEI. The CDR3 coding sequence is TGTGCCAGCAGTGCCAGCCGGGGAGGCACTGAAGCTTTCTTT. It codes for CASSASRGGTEAFF.

This chain links TRBV2 with TRBJ1-1, with TRBD1 as a possible D gene (6 bases). Germline V gives CDR1 SNHLY, CDR2 FYNNEI. This CDR3 has 13 amino acids. V was cut by 6 bases and J by 2 bases, with 10 bases left in between. CDR3 residues: CASSGQINTEAFF. CDR3 in DNA: TGTGCCAGCAGCGGACAGATTAACACTGAAGCTTTCTTT.

This chain connects TRBV14 to TRBJ1-2; D not certain. Germline V gives CDR1 SGHDN, CDR2 FVKESK. V was shortened by 1 base and J by 4 bases, with 16 bases between the two germline ends. The CDR3 has 16 residues. CDR3: CASSQGGPLYSYGYTF. The DNA for the CDR3 is TGTGCCAGCAGCCAAGGAGGACCCCTTTACAGCTATGGCTACACCTTC.